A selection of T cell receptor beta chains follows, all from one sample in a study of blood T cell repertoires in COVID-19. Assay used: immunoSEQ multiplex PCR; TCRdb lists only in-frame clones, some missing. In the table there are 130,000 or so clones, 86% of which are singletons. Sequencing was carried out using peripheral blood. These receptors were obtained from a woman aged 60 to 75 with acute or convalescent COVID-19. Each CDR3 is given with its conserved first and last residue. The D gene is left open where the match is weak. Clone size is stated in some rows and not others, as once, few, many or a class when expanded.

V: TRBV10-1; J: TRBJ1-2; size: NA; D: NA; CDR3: CASSESPGDPYGYTF; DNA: TGCGCCAGCAGTGAGTCCCCAGGGGACCCCTATGGCTACACCTTC
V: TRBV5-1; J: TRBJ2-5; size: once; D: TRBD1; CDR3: CASSWPGQGIQETQYF; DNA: TGCGCCAGCAGCTGGCCAGGACAGGGCATCCAAGAGACCCAGTACTTC
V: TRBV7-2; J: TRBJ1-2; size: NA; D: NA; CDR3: CASSRGGHYGYTF; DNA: TGTGCCAGCAGCAGGGGGGGACACTATGGCTACACCTTC
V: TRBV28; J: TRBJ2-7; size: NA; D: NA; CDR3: CASSKTARATYEQYF; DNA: TGTGCCAGCAGTAAGACAGCGCGAGCGACCTACGAGCAGTACTTC
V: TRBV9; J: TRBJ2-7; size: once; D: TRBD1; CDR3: CASSPRQGFYEQYF; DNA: TGTGCCAGCAGCCCACGACAGGGGTTCTACGAGCAGTACTTC
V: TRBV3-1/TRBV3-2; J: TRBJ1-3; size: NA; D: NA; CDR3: CASSQQSISGNTIYF; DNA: TGTGCCAGCAGCCAACAGTCAATCTCTGGAAACACCATATATTTT
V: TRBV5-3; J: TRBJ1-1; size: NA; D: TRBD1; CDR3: CARSLPTGSRGATEAFF; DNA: TGTGCCAGAAGCTTGCCGACAGGGAGCCGTGGGGCCACTGAAGCTTTCTTT
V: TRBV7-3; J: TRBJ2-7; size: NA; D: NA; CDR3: CASSLSGGFYEQYF; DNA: TGTGCCAGCAGCTTAAGTGGGGGGTTCTACGAGCAGTACTTC
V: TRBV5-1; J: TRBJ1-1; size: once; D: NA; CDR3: CASSSTGTRNTEAFF; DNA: TGCGCCAGCAGCTCCACCGGGACACGGAACACTGAAGCTTTCTTT
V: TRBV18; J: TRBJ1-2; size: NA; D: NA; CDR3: CASSPPGGTVSHYTF; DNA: TGTGCCAGCTCACCACCTGGGGGGACCGTTTCCCACTACACCTTC
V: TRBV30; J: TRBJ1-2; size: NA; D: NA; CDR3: CAWSPDGIYGYTF; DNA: TGTGCCTGGAGTCCCGACGGGATCTATGGCTACACCTTC
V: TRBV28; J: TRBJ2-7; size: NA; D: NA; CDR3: CASSLVLHEQYF; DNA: TGTGCCAGCAGTTTGGTACTCCACGAGCAGTACTTC
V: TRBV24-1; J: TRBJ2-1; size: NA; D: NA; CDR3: CATSGARGINEQFF; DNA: TGTGCCACCAGTGGGGCCCGGGGGATAAATGAGCAGTTCTTC
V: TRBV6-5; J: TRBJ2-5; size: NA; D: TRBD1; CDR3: CASSYSSGGIETQYF; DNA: TGTGCCAGCAGTTACTCATCAGGGGGCATCGAGACCCAGTACTTC
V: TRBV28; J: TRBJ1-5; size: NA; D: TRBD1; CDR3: CASRQGGPTQPQHF; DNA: TGTGCCAGCAGGCAAGGGGGCCCCACTCAGCCCCAGCATTTT
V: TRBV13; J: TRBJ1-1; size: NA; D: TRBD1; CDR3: CASSSSPGQGDTEAFF; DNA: TGTGCCAGCAGCTCATCCCCGGGACAGGGTGACACTGAAGCTTTCTTT
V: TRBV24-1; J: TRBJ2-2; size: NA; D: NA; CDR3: CATSDLLGGTGELFF; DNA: TGTGCCACCAGTGATTTGTTGGGGGGCACCGGGGAGCTGTTTTTT
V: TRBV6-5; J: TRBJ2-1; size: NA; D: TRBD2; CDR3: CASRPLLAGDEFF; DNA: TGTGCCAGCAGACCCCTACTAGCGGGGGACGAGTTCTTC
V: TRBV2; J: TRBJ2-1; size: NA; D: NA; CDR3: CASRQLVGGNEQFF; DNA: TGTGCCAGCAGACAACTAGTTGGGGGGAATGAGCAGTTCTTC
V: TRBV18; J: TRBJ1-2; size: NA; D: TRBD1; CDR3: CASSSDRGAGYTF; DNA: TGTGCCAGCTCATCGGACAGGGGGGCTGGCTACACCTTC
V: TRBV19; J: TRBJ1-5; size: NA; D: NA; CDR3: CASSIGGMGYSNQPQHF; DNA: TGTGCCAGTAGTATAGGGGGCATGGGGTATAGCAATCAGCCCCAGCATTTT
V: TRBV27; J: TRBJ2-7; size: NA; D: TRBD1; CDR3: CASSVTGGGPNEQYF; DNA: TGTGCCAGCAGTGTAACAGGGGGCGGACCCAACGAGCAGTACTTC
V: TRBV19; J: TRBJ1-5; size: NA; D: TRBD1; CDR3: CASSISQGAGNQPQHF; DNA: TGTGCCAGTAGTATTTCACAGGGGGCTGGCAATCAGCCCCAGCATTTT
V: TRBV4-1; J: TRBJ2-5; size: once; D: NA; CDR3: CASSQKARRTLGQETQYF; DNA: TGCGCCAGCAGCCAAAAGGCTAGGAGGACTCTCGGTCAAGAGACCCAGTACTTC
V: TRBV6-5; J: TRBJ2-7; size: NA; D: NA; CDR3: CASTSSYEQYF; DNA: TGTGCCAGCACCAGCTCCTACGAGCAGTACTTC
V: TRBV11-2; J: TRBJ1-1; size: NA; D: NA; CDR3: CASSLQGSEAFF; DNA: TGTGCCAGCAGCTTACAGGGGTCTGAAGCTTTCTTT
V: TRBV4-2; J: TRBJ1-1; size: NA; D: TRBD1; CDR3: CASSQRTGRGTEAFF; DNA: TGTGCCAGCAGCCAGAGGACAGGTAGGGGGACTGAAGCTTTCTTT
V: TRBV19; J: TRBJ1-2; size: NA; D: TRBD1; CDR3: CASSPSTGGRGNYGYTF; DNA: TGTGCCAGTAGTCCGTCGACAGGGGGCAGGGGTAACTATGGCTACACCTTC
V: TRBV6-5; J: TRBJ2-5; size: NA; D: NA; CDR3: CASSSTLAPQETQYF; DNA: TGTGCCAGCAGTTCAACTCTAGCGCCGCAGGAGACCCAGTACTTC
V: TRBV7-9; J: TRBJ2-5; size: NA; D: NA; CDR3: CASSSPLETQYF; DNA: TGTGCCAGCAGCTCTCCACTGGAGACCCAGTACTTC
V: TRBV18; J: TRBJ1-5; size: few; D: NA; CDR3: CASSQNLIDSSNQPQHF; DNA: TGTGCCAGCTCACAGAACCTGATCGACAGTAGCAATCAGCCCCAGCATTTT
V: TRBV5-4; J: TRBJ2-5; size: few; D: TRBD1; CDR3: CASSPKVGLQGQGLETQYF; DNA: TGTGCCAGCAGCCCGAAAGTTGGGTTACAGGGACAGGGGCTTGAGACCCAGTACTTC
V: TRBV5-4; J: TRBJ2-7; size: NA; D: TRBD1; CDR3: CASSWGQAYEQYF; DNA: TGTGCCAGCAGCTGGGGACAGGCCTACGAGCAGTACTTC
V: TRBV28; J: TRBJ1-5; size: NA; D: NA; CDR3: CASRLAAGRLSNQPQHF; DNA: TGTGCCAGCAGACTCGCGGCGGGGCGCCTTAGCAATCAGCCCCAGCATTTT
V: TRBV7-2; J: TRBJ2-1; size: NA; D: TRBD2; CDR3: CASSSTSGGADEQFF; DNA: TGTGCCAGCAGCTCGACTAGCGGGGGGGCCGATGAGCAGTTCTTC
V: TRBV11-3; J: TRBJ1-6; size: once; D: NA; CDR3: CASSLGRLRESPLHF; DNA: TGTGCCAGCAGCTTGGGCCGCCTAAGGGAGTCACCCCTCCACTTT
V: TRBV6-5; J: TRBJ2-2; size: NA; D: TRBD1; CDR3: CASSYPRGRGTGELFF; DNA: TGTGCCAGCAGTTACCCCAGGGGGCGAGGCACCGGGGAGCTGTTTTTT